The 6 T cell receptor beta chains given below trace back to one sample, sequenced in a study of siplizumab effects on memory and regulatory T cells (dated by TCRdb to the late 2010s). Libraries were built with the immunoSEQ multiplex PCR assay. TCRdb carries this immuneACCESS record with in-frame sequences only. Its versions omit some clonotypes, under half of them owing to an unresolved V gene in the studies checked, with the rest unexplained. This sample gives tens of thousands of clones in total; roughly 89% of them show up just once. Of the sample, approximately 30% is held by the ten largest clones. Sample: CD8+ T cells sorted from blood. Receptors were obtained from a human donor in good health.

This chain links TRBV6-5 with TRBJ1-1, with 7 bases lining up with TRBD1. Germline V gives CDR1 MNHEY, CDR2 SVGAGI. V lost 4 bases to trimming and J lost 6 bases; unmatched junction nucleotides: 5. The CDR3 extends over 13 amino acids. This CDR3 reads CASSWKTGAEAFF. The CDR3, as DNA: TGTGCCAGCAGTTGGAAAACAGGGGCTGAAGCTTTCTTT.

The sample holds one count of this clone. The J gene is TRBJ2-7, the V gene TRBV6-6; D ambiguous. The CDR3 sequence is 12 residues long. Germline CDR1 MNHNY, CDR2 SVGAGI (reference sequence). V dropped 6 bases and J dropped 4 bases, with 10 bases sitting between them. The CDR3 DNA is TGTGCCAGCAGCTCTACTTTATACGAGCAGTACTTC. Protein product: CASSSTLYEQYF.

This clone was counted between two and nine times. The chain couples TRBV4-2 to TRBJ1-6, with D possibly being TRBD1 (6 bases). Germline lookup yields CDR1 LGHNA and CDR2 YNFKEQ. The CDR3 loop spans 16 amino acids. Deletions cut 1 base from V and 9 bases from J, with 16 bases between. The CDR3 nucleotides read TGTGCCAGCAGCCAAGGTTCTGACAGGTCGTCTTCACCCCTCCACTTT. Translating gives CASSQGSDRSSSPLHF.

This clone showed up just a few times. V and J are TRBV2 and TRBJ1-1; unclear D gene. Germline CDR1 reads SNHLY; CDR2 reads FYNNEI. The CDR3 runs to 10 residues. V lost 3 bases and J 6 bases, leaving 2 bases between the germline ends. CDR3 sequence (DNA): TGTGCCAGCAGTGACTCTGAAGCTTTCTTT. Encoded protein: CASSDSEAFF. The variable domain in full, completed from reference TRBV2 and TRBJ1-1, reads EPEVTQTPSHQVTQMGQEVILRCVPISNHLYFYWYRQILGQKVEFLVSFYNNEISEKSEIFDDQFSVERPDGSNFTLKIRSTKLEDSAMYFCASSDSEAFFGQGTRLTVV.

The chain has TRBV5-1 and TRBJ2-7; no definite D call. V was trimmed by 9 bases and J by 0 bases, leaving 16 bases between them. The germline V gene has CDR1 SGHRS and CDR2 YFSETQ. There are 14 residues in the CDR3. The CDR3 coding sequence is TGCGCCACCAAGAGGCACCTAGACTCCTACGAGCAGTACTTC. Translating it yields CATKRHLDSYEQYF.

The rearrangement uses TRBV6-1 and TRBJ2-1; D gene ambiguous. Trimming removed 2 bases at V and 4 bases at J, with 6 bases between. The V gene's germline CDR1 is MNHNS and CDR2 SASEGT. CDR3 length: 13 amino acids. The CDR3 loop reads CASSESTYNEQFF. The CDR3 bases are TGTGCCAGCAGTGAATCAACATACAATGAGCAGTTCTTC.